This paragraph covers one T cell receptor beta chain sequence. An end of the junction differs from the germline gene, which may be a read error. Alongside a J-beta primer mix, a sample-barcoded 5' primer served in a second PCR lasting roughly 7 to 12 cycles. TCRdb re-analysed the 5' RACE reads in MiXCR, keeping a single row per CDR3 protein. The table shows hundreds of thousands of distinct CDR3 sequences, with about 51% occurring only once. This entry comes from a study of blood T cells in healthy people across ages. The CDR3 is made up of 15 amino acids. Sample: blood. The TCR sequence derives from a woman of 80 years or more in good health. This sequence joins TRBV12-3 or TRBV12-4 and TRBJ1-5, with 12 bases lining up with TRBD1. The CDR3 DNA reads as TGTGCCAGCGGTTTAAGGGACAGGGGGCACCAGCCCCAGCATTTT. It yields the protein CASGLRDRGHQPQHF.